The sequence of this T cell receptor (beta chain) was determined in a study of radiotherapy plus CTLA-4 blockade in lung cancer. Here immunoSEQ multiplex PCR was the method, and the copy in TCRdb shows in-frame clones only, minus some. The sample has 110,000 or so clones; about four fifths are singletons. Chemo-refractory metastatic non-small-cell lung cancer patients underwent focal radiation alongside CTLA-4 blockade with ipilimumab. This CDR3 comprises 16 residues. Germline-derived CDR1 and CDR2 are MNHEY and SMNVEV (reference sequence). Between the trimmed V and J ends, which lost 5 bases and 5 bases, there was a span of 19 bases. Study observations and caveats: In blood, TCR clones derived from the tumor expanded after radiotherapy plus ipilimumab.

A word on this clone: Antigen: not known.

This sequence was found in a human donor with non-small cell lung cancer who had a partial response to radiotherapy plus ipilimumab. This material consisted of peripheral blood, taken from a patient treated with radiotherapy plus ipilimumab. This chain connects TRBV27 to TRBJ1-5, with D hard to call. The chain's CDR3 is CASSPRAHPGDQPQHF. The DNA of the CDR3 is TGTGCCAGCAGTCCTAGGGCCCACCCCGGGGATCAGCCCCAGCATTTT.